The clone carrying this TCR beta chain was counted only a few times. Antigen specificity is unknown. The data originate from a study of glioma-infiltrating T cells. The CDR3 is 20 residues long. The V gene lost 7 bases and the J gene lost 3 bases, with 34 bases spanning the gap. Germline loops: CDR1 SNHLY, CDR2 FYNNEI. Using RNA template, CDR3s of TCR alpha and beta were amplified with iRepertoire arm-PCR. For one-step reverse transcription and amplification, roughly 85-450 ng of tissue mRNA or PBMC total RNA was used. TCRdb ran MiXCR on the multiplex PCR reads and lists one entry per CDR3 protein. The data hold about 140,000 distinct CDR3 sequences, with roughly 43% observed a single time. Study-level points and caveats: Tissue and blood shared very few CDR3 sequences. Gliomas, especially low-grade, showed above-expected tissue-blood divergence; non-neoplastic patients showed below.

Sequencing used glioma tissue, nonneoplastic brain tissue, or PBMCs (not recorded which). This receptor was obtained from a human donor with low-grade glioma or glioblastoma, undergoing nonglioma brain surgery, or in good health (not recorded which). The chain joins TRBV2 to TRBJ2-7; D possibly corresponds to TRBD2 (6 bases). CDR3 sequence reads: CASKVSLNPWERDSDYEQYF. The CDR3 DNA reads as TGTGCCAGCAAGGTCAGTCTCAACCCCTGGGAACGGGACTCAGACTACGAGCAGTACTTC. Full variable domain (remainder filled in from reference TRBV2 and TRBJ2-7): EPEVTQTPSHQVTQMGQEVILRCVPISNHLYFYWYRQILGQKVEFLVSFYNNEISEKSEIFDDQFSVERPDGSNFTLKIRSTKLEDSAMYFCASKVSLNPWERDSDYEQYFGPGTRLTVT.